The 5 T cell receptor beta chains below were found in one sample sequenced in a study of blood T cell repertoires in COVID-19. Method: immunoSEQ multiplex PCR; TCRdb's copy keeps in-frame clones and lacks some. Seen here are more than 50,000 clones, 90% observed once, and the top ten hold 8% to 9%. The source material was peripheral blood. All receptors derive from a woman between 40 and 55 years old with active COVID-19.

The chain's CDR3 is CASSPRVSGGETQYF. The CDR3 nucleotides are TGTGCCAGCAGCCCTCGTGTTAGCGGGGGGGAGACCCAGTACTTC. The V gene is TRBV7-6, the J gene TRBJ2-5; 10 bases are shared with TRBD2. V shed 5 bases and J 5 bases; nucleotides not matched to a gene: 8. Germline lookup yields CDR1 SGHVS and CDR2 FNYEAQ. This CDR3 region has 15 residues.

Only one count was recorded for this clone. This chain joins TRBV4-1 and TRBJ2-1; 10 nucleotides match TRBD2. CDR1 MGHRA and CDR2 YSYEKL come from the germline V gene. The J segment lost 7 bases and the V segment lost 4 bases, leaving 4 bases of the junction unmatched. The length of the CDR3 is 14 residues. The CDR3 nucleotides are TGCGCCAGCAGCCCGGGACTAGCGACGAATGAGCAGTTCTTC. As protein: CASSPGLATNEQFF.

In DNA form, the CDR3 reads TGTGCCAGCAGTGACACACAGAACACTGAAGCTTTCTTT. It encodes CASSDTQNTEAFF. J is TRBJ1-1 and V is TRBV6-4, with D unresolved. The germline V gene encodes CDR1 MRHNA and CDR2 SNTAGT. The CDR3 is 13 residues long. With 2 bases removed from V and 1 base from J, the gap between germline ends came to 5 bases.

This chain's CDR3 is CASSLELGRASYGYTF. CDR3 in DNA: TGCGCCAGCAGCTTGGAATTAGGGAGGGCTTCATATGGCTACACCTTC. This chain links TRBV5-1 with TRBJ1-2; no clear D. Germline V lookup: CDR1 SGHRS, CDR2 YFSETQ. V lost 0 bases and J 5 bases, leaving 17 bases between the germline ends. CDR3 length: 16 residues.

V is TRBV3-1 (or the pseudogene TRBV3-2) and J is TRBJ1-3, with 8 bases lining up with TRBD1. The CDR3 is made up of 15 amino acids. V shed 3 bases and J 4 bases; nucleotides not matched to a gene: 5. The germline V gene has CDR1 LGHDT and CDR2 YNNKEL (reference sequence). The CDR3 sequence: CASSHETGEGNTIYF. The CDR3 DNA is TGTGCCAGCAGCCACGAGACAGGGGAGGGAAACACCATATATTTT.